This record looks at one T cell receptor (beta chain) sequence and its context. The table lists this clone with a count of one. Its antigen specificity is not known. No clone much larger than this one lies a single base away; base qualities are absent. The record originates from a study of radiotherapy plus CTLA-4 blockade in lung cancer (dated by TCRdb to the late 2010s). About the study as a whole: Objective responses occurred in 18% of enrolled patients, and 30% to 40% achieved disease control.

Broader findings and caveats from the paper: After treatment with radiotherapy and ipilimumab, TCR clones that came from tumors expanded in the peripheral blood. Increased serum interferon-beta after radiation, together with early dynamic changes in blood T cell clones, were reported to be the strongest predictors of response.

The library was obtained by the immunoSEQ multiplex PCR assay. This is the immuneACCESS table as TCRdb keeps it, with only in-frame sequences that have V and J called. A part of the clones is gone; compared with another copy, unresolved V genes explain less than half, and the rest is unexplained. The sample has around 45,000 clones on record, 70% to 90% of them singletons. 6% to 8% of the sample lies in the top ten. From the germline V gene, CDR1 is SGHRS and CDR2 is YFSETQ. V is cut by 4 bases and J by 7 bases, and the space between the germline ends is 17 bases. The CDR3, cysteine through phenylalanine, is 14 amino acids long. CDR3 DNA only is kept here, 42 bases in frame from base 1. In this study, focal radiation therapy paired with CTLA-4 blockade (ipilimumab) was tested in patients who had chemo-refractory metastatic non-small-cell lung cancer.

The chain couples TRBV5-1 to TRBJ1-1; the D segment cannot be called with confidence. Sample: peripheral blood, taken from a patient treated with radiotherapy plus ipilimumab. The TCR comes from a human donor with non-small cell lung cancer whose response to radiotherapy plus ipilimumab could not be evaluated. The nucleotide sequence reads as follows: TGCGCCAGCAGCGGGTTAGACAACCTGGTTGAAGCTTTCTTT. Translated, this is CASSGLDNLVEAFF.